This T cell receptor (beta chain) was documented in a study of T cell responses to AZD1222 COVID-19 vaccine. Clones were read by immunoSEQ multiplex PCR, and TCRdb kept only the in-frame ones, dropping some. Of roughly 77,000 clones listed, around 90% are singletons. General study results and limits: Donors, mostly white British, included more females; clonal diversity was possibly underestimated. With dominance at 160-218 and 743-854, vaccine-associated CD4 TCRs spanned spike. Just 5 or 6 AZD1222 recipients tested seropositive at baseline. Samples come after the peak T cell response, not at day 14.

Comments on this clone: Its antigen is not identified.

The TCR was taken from an adult in good health. The material was peripheral blood, obtained on day 0 of MenACWY control vaccination.

The CDR3 loop is CASSLPGRNTEAFF. CDR3 sequence (DNA): TGTGCCAGCAGTTTGCCCGGGCGGAACACTGAAGCTTTCTTT. This chain connects TRBV28 to TRBJ1-1; D not resolved. V lost 3 bases, J lost 1 base, and 9 bases lay in between. The CDR3 loop spans 14 amino acids. The germline V gene has CDR1 MDHEN and CDR2 SYDVKM.